The 23 T cell receptor beta chains below all came from one sample that was sequenced in a study of T cells in Graves' hyperthyroidism and ophthalmopathy. The source material, RNA transcripts, was used to amplify TCR beta CDR3 regions. Researchers ran a first-round RT-PCR on the TCR CDR3 using the HTBI primer set. In TCRdb, the multiplex PCR reads were re-called with MiXCR into one record per CDR3 protein. The sample contains over 350,000 distinct CDR3 sequences, over 12% of which appear only once. Specimen: blood. The origin of the receptors is a man over 45 with Graves' ophthalmopathy.

This clonotype was observed a handful of times. V is TRBV6-1 and J is TRBJ1-1, with a weak D call TRBD1 (5 bases). The CDR3 extends over 17 amino acids. CDR1 is MNHNS and CDR2 is SASEGT in the germline V gene. Deletions cut 2 bases from V and 2 bases from J, with 18 bases between. Written as DNA, the CDR3 is TGTGCCAGCAGTGAAAGGGCGTGGAGGGACGTAAACACTGAAGCTTTCTTT. Amino acid sequence: CASSERAWRDVNTEAFF.

The chain carries TRBV25-1 and TRBJ2-6; D gene unclear. With 7 bases removed from V and 4 bases from J, the gap between germline ends came to 8 bases. Germline V gene sequence: CDR1 MGHDK, CDR2 SYGVNS. There are 13 residues in the CDR3. This CDR3 reads CASNRMGANVLTF. CDR3 bases: TGTGCCAGCAATCGCATGGGGGCCAACGTCCTGACTTTC.

This clonotype was seen many times. The chain employs TRBV30 and TRBJ1-5; 8 bases line up with TRBD1. V trimming: 2 bases; J trimming: 0 bases; junction bases outside the gene matches: 9. The CDR3 covers 17 residues. The germline gives CDR1 GTSNPN, CDR2 SVGIG (reference sequence). CDR3 loop: CAWSRQGAEYSNQPQHF. Here the CDR3 DNA reads TGTGCCTGGAGTAGGCAGGGGGCCGAGTATAGCAATCAGCCCCAGCATTTT.

Many counts were recorded for this clonotype. The chain uses TRBV6-1 and TRBJ2-5; tentative D call: TRBD1 (5 bases). The CDR3 sequence is 14 residues long. Germline CDR1 is MNHNS and CDR2 is SASEGT. Trimming removed 6 bases at V and 9 bases at J, with 20 bases between. The CDR3 DNA is TGTGCCAGCAGCCTCAGGGATAGCCGAGTGGCCCAGTACTTC. This translates into CASSLRDSRVAQYF.

Notes on this clonotype: Since a much larger clone is just one base distant, this may be a read error. The rearrangement links TRBV12-3 or TRBV12-4 to TRBJ2-5; 11 bases fit TRBD2. CDR3 size: 15 residues. The V and J ends lost 4 bases and 5 bases, in that order; junction bases with no gene match: 6. As DNA, the CDR3 is TGTGCCAGCAGTTCTAGCGGGAGGACCGCTGAGACCCAGTACTTC. This encodes CASSSSGRTAETQYF.

The chain links TRBV6-9 to TRBJ2-7, with 7 bases that match TRBD1. The germline V gene encodes CDR1 MNHGY and CDR2 SVAAGI. V lost 3 bases and J lost 3; bases outside the gene matches: 11. The CDR3 contains 16 residues. CDR3: CASSYLPTGVNYEQYF. As DNA, the CDR3 is TGTGCCAGCAGTTACTTACCTACAGGGGTCAACTACGAGCAGTACTTC.

This clonotype showed up many times. J is TRBJ1-6 and V is TRBV6-5; D uncertain. Germline assignment: CDR1 MNHEY and CDR2 SVGAGI. V gave up 2 bases and J gave up 5 bases, with 7 bases separating them. The CDR3 has 14 residues. The DNA of the CDR3 is TGTGCCAGCAGTTACACAGTGAATAATTCACCCCTCCACTTT. It is translated as CASSYTVNNSPLHF.

This clonotype was seen a handful of times. The chain links TRBV6-1 to TRBJ2-7; 7 bases map to TRBD2. The CDR3 has 14 residues. J gave up 0 bases and V 5 bases, and 4 bases lay outside the gene matches. Germline V gives CDR1 MNHNS, CDR2 SASEGT. CDR3 region: CASSSGGNSYEQYF. For the CDR3, the DNA is TGTGCCAGCAGTTCGGGAGGAAACTCCTACGAGCAGTACTTC.

This clonotype has ten or more counts. The chain couples TRBV11-2 to TRBJ2-2; D remains ambiguous. Looked up from germline, CDR1 is SGHAT and CDR2 is FQNNGV. V lost 2 bases, J lost 4 bases, and 8 bases lay in between. The CDR3 runs 14 residues. CDR3 residues: CASSLFRSTGELFF. CDR3 bases: TGTGCCAGCAGCTTATTTAGGTCCACCGGGGAGCTGTTTTTT. The full variable domain, its missing parts supplied by reference TRBV11-2 and TRBJ2-2, is EAGVAQSPRYKIIEKRQSVAFWCNPISGHATLYWYQQILGQGPKLLIQFQNNGVVDDSQLPKDRFSAERLKGVDSTLKIQPAKLEDSAVYLCASSLFRSTGELFFGEGSRLTVL.

This clonotype appeared many times. The gene calls are TRBV2 and TRBJ2-7; tentatively, D is TRBD1 (5 bases). The CDR3 totals 13 residues. With 5 bases removed from V and 3 bases from J, the gap between germline ends came to 11 bases. CDR1 is SNHLY, CDR2 FYNNEI, per germline. CDR3 sequence reads: CASSQVQGYEQYF. As DNA, the CDR3 is TGTGCCAGCAGTCAGGTGCAGGGCTACGAGCAGTACTTC.

Only a few counts were recorded for this clonotype. The chain links TRBV6-1 to TRBJ1-6, with 7 nucleotides matching TRBD1. The CDR3 length is 16 residues. CDR1 MNHNS and CDR2 SASEGT come from the germline V gene. J gave up 7 bases and V 2 bases, and 8 bases lay outside the gene matches. The CDR3 sequence: CASSEYSGGLNSPLHF. The CDR3 nucleotides are TGTGCCAGCAGTGAATACTCAGGGGGATTGAATTCACCCCTCCACTTT.

Worth noting for this clonotype: With a much larger clone just one base away, this may be a read error. CDR3 protein: CANSWTSGRDTQYF. Written as DNA, the CDR3 is TGTGCCAACAGCTGGACTAGCGGGAGGGATACGCAGTATTTT. The rearrangement uses TRBV5-6 and TRBJ2-3, with 14 bases identical to TRBD2. CDR3 length: 14 residues. Per germline, CDR1 SGHDT and CDR2 YYEEEE.

The chain has TRBV5-6 and TRBJ2-5; D is unresolved. CDR3 length: 13 amino acids. Germline-derived CDR1 and CDR2 are SGHDT and YYEEEE. Trimming removed 1 base from V and 3 bases from J, with 7 bases in between. The CDR3 is CASSLPLEETQYF. The CDR3, as DNA: TGTGCCAGCAGCTTGCCCCTGGAAGAGACCCAGTACTTC.

Worth noting for this clonotype: This is likely a read error, given that the CDR3 carries no conserved phenylalanine or tryptophan at its end. The chain links TRBV28 to TRBJ1-1; D gene unclear. The germline V gene encodes CDR1 MDHEN and CDR2 SYDVKM. V was clipped by 3 bases and J by 8 bases, with 10 bases between them. The CDR3 has 12 residues. In DNA form, the CDR3 reads TGTGCCAGCAGTTTGCAGCACGGGGAAGCTTTCCTT. Translation: CASSLQHGEAFL.

Concerning this clonotype: One base away lies a much larger clone, so this may be a sequencing read error. This CDR3 fails to terminate in the conserved phenylalanine or tryptophan, so it likely reflects a read error. This rearrangement joins TRBV30 to TRBJ2-5; 8 nucleotides agree with TRBD1. Germline CDR1 reads GTSNPN; CDR2 reads SVGIG (reference sequence). This CDR3 is built from 12 residues. Germline trimming cut 5 bases from V and 1 base from J; bases unmatched to any gene: 0. The CDR3 DNA reads TGTGCCTGGCAGGGGGCCCAAGAGACCCAGTACTAC. Translated, it gives CAWQGAQETQYY.

This clonotype was recorded many times. In nucleotides, the CDR3 is TGCAGCGTCGATAACTTAGGACAGGGAAGGGGCTACGAGCAGTACTTC. Translation gives CSVDNLGQGRGYEQYF. The chain employs TRBV29-1 and TRBJ2-7, with TRBD1 identical over 8 bases. The junction had 16 bases not matched to a gene; V was cut back by 6 bases and J by 3 bases. The CDR3 extends over 16 amino acids. CDR1 SQVTM and CDR2 ANQGSEA come from the germline V gene.

The sample holds one count of this clonotype. The rearrangement joins TRBV2 to TRBJ1-5; 8 positions match TRBD1. Germline trimming cut 6 bases from V and 7 bases from J; bases unmatched to any gene: 8. CDR1 is SNHLY and CDR2 is FYNNEI in the germline V gene. The CDR3 has 14 amino acids. CDR3 sequence reads: CASRADRASQPQHF. The CDR3, as DNA: TGTGCCAGCAGGGCGGACAGGGCATCCCAGCCCCAGCATTTT. Variable domain in full (rest from reference TRBV2 and TRBJ1-5): EPEVTQTPSHQVTQMGQEVILRCVPISNHLYFYWYRQILGQKVEFLVSFYNNEISEKSEIFDDQFSVERPDGSNFTLKIRSTKLEDSAMYFCASRADRASQPQHFGDGTRLSIL.

The table lists this clonotype with many counts. The chain joins TRBV19 to TRBJ2-5; the match to TRBD2 covers 9 bases. The V gene end was trimmed by 8 bases and the J gene end by 4 bases; junction bases not matched to a gene: 11. Germline values: CDR1 LNHDA, CDR2 SQIVND (reference sequence). The CDR3 is 15 amino acids. CDR3: CASGQVAGVAETQYF. The CDR3, as DNA: TGTGCCAGTGGTCAAGTAGCGGGAGTGGCAGAGACCCAGTACTTC.

This clonotype was recorded at least ten times. The V gene is TRBV12-3 or TRBV12-4, the J gene TRBJ1-1, with 9 positions matching TRBD1. The CDR3 is 15 amino acids. J lost 6 bases, V lost 5 bases, and 10 bases had no gene match. The CDR3 here is CASSPQTGGKAEAFF. CDR3 bases: TGTGCCAGCAGTCCTCAGACAGGGGGTAAAGCTGAAGCTTTCTTT.

The rearrangement links TRBV12-3 or TRBV12-4 to TRBJ1-5, with a weak D call TRBD1 (6 bases). V shed 5 bases and J shed 0 bases, with 11 bases lying between them. The CDR3 totals 15 residues. In DNA form, the CDR3 reads TGTGCCAGCAGTCGGACAGACCTTAGCAATCAGCCCCAGCATTTT. This gives the protein CASSRTDLSNQPQHF.

The table lists this clonotype with many counts. J is TRBJ2-7 and V is TRBV30; 10 bases line up with TRBD1. Germline CDR1 GTSNPN, CDR2 SVGIG (reference sequence). The CDR3 consists of 12 residues. Germline trimming cut 4 bases from V and 7 bases from J; bases unmatched to any gene: 4. The CDR3 nucleotides are TGTGCCTGGAACCAGGGACAGGGGGAGCAGTACTTC. Its protein product is CAWNQGQGEQYF.

There are many counts of this clonotype. J is TRBJ1-2 and V is TRBV2; TRBD1 is a possible D gene (5 bases). Trimming cost V 7 bases and J 4 bases, with 22 bases left between them. In germline, CDR1 is SNHLY, CDR2 FYNNEI. The CDR3 spans 16 residues. The CDR3 sequence: CASTTATGDPRYGYTF. CDR3 bases: TGTGCCAGCACCACAGCAACAGGAGACCCCCGCTATGGCTACACCTTC.

This clonotype was observed at least ten times. The gene calls are TRBV29-1 and TRBJ1-1, with 8 bases aligning to TRBD1. The CDR3 totals 11 residues. J lost 6 bases, V lost 4 bases, and 1 base had no gene match. Germline values: CDR1 SQVTM, CDR2 ANQGSEA. CDR3 DNA: TGCAGCGTTGCCAGGGGGCCTGAAGCTTTCTTT. It translates to CSVARGPEAFF. The full variable domain, completed using reference TRBV29-1 and TRBJ1-1, is SAVISQKPSRDICQRGTSLTIQCQVDSQVTMMFWYRQQPGQSLTLIATANQGSEATYESGFVIDKFPISRPNLTFSTLTVSNMSPEDSSIYLCSVARGPEAFFGQGTRLTVV.